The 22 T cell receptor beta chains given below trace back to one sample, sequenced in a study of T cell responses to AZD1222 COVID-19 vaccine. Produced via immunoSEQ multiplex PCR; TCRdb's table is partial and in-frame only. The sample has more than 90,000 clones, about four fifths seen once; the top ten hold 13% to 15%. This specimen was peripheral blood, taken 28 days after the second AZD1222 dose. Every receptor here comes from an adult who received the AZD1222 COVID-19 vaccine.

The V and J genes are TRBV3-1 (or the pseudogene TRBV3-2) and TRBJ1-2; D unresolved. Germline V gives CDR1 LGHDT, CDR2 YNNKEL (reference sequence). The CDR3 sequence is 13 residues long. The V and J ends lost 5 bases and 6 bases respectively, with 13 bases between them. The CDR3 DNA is TGTGCCAGCAGCGCGCGGCAGGCGGATGGCTACACCTTC. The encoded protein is CASSARQADGYTF.

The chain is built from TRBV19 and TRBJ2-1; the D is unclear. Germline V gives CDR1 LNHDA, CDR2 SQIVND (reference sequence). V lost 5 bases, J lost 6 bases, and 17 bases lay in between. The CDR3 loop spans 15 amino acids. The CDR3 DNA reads TGTGCCAGTAGTCGTTGGAGTCCCTTGGGCAATGAGCAGTTCTTC. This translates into CASSRWSPLGNEQFF.

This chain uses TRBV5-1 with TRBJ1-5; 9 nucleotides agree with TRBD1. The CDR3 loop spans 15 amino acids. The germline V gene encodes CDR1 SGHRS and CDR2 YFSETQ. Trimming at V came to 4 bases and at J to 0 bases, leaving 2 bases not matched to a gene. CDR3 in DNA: TGCGCCAGCAGCCCGGACAGGGGTAGCAATCAGCCCCAGCATTTT. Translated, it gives CASSPDRGSNQPQHF. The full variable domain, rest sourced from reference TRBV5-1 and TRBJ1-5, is KAGVTQTPRYLIKTRGQQVTLSCSPISGHRSVSWYQQTPGQGLQFLFEYFSETQRNKGNFPGRFSGRQFSNSRSEMNVSTLELGDSALYLCASSPDRGSNQPQHFGDGTRLSIL.

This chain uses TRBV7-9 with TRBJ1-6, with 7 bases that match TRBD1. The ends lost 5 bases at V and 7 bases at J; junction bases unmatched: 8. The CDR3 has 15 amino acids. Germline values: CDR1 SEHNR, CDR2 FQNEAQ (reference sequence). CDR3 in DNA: TGTGCCAGCAGCCAGACAGGGTTGAAGAATTCACCCCTCCACTTT. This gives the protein CASSQTGLKNSPLHF. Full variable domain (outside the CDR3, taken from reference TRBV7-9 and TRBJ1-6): DTGVSQNPRHKITKRGQNVTFRCDPISEHNRLYWYRQTLGQGPEFLTYFQNEAQLEKSRLLSDRFSAERPKGSFSTLEIQRTEQGDSAMYLCASSQTGLKNSPLHFGNGTRLTVT.

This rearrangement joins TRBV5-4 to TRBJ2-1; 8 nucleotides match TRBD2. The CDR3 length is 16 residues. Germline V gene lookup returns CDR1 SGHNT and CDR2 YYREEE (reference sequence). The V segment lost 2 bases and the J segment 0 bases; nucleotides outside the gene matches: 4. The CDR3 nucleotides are TGTGCCAGCAGCTTAAAGCGGGAGAGCTCCTACAATGAGCAGTTCTTC. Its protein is CASSLKRESSYNEQFF.

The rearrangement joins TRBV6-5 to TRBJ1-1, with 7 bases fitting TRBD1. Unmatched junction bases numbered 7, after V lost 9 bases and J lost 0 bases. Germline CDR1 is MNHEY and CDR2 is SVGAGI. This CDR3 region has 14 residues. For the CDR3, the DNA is TGTGCCAGTGCCCCGGGACAGCTGAACACTGAAGCTTTCTTT. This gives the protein CASAPGQLNTEAFF.

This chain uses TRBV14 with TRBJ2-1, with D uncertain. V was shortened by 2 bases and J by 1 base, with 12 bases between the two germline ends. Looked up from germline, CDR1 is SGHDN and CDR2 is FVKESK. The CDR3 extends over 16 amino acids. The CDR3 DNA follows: TGTGCCAGCAGCCAATGGCGGTCGGTTTCCTACAATGAGCAGTTCTTC. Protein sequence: CASSQWRSVSYNEQFF. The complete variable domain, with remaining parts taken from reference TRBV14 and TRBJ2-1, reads EAGVTQFPSHSVIEKGQTVTLRCDPISGHDNLYWYRRVMGKEIKFLLHFVKESKQDESGMPNNRFLAERTGGTYSTLKVQPAELEDSGVYFCASSQWRSVSYNEQFFGPGTRLTVL.

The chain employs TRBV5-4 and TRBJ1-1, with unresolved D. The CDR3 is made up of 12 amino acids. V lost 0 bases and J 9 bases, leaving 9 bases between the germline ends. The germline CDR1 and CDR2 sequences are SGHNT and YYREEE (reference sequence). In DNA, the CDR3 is TGTGCCAGCAGCTTGGAGGCCGGGAAAGCTTTCTTT. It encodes CASSLEAGKAFF.

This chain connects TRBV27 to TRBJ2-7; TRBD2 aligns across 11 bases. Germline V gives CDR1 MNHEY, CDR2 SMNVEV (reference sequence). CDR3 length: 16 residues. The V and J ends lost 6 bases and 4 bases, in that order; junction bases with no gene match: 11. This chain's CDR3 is CASRSERGLAVYEQYF. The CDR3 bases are TGTGCCAGCAGATCCGAAAGGGGACTAGCGGTTTACGAGCAGTACTTC.

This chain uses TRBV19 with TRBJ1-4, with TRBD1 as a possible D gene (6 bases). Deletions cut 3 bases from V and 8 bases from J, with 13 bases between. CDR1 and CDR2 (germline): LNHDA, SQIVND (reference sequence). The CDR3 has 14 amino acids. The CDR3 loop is CASSIIGGLEKLFF. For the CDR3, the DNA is TGTGCCAGTAGTATCATAGGGGGTTTGGAAAAACTGTTTTTT. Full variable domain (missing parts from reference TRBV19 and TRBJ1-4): DGGITQSPKYLFRKEGQNVTLSCEQNLNHDAMYWYRQDPGQGLRLIYYSQIVNDFQKGDIAEGYSVSREKKESFPLTVTSAQKNPTAFYLCASSIIGGLEKLFFGSGTQLSVL.

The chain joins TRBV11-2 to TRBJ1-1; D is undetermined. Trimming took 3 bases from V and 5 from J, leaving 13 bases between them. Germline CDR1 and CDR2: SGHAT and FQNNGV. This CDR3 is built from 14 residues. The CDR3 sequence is CASSFLSLGTEAFF. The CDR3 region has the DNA TGTGCCAGCAGCTTTTTGTCTTTGGGGACTGAAGCTTTCTTT.

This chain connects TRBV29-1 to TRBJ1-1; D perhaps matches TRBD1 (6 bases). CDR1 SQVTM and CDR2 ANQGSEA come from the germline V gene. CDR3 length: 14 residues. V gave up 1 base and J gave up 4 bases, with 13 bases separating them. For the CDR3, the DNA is TGCAGCGTTGAAGCATCAGGGGCGCCCACTGAAGCTTTCTTT. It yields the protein CSVEASGAPTEAFF.

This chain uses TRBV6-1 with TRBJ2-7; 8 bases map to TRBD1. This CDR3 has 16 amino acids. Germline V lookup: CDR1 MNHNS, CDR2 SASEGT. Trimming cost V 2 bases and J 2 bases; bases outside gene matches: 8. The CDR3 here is CASSETTGVDTYEQYF. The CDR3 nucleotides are TGTGCCAGCAGTGAAACGACAGGGGTCGACACCTACGAGCAGTACTTC.

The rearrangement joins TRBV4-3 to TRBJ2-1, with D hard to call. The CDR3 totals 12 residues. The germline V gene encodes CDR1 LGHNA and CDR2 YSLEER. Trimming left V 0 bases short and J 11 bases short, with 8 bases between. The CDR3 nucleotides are TGCGCCAGCAGCCAAGACTGGGTCAAGCAGTTCTTC. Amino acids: CASSQDWVKQFF.

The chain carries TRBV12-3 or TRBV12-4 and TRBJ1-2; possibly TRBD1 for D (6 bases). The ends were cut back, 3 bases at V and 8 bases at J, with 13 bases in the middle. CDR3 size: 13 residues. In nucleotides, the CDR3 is TGTGCCAGCAGTTTCTCGGGGGCATGGGGCTACACCTTC. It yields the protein CASSFSGAWGYTF.

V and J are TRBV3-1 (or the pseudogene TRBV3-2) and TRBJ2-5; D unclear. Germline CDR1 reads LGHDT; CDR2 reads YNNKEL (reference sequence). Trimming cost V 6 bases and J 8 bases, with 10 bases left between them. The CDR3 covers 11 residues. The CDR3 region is CASSFTETQYF. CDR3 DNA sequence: TGTGCCAGCAGTTTTACTGAAACCCAGTACTTC.

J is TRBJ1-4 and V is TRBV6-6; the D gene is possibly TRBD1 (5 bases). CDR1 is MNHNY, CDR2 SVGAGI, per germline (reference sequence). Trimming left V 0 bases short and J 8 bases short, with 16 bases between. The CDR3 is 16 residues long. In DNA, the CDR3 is TGTGCCAGCAGTTACTCGAAGGCAGGGCAGTACGAAAAACTGTTTTTT. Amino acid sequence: CASSYSKAGQYEKLFF.

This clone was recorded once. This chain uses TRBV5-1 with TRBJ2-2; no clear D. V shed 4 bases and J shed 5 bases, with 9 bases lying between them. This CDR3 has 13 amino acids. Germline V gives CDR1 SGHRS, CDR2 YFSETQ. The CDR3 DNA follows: TGCGCCAGCAGCGAGCTACCAACCGGGGAGCTGTTTTTT. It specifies CASSELPTGELFF.

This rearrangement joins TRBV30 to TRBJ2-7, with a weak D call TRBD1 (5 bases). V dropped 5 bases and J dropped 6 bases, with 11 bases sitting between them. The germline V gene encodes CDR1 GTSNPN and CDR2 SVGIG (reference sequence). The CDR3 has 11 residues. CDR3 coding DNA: TGTGCCTGGGGATATGGGGCCGAGCAGTACTTC. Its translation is CAWGYGAEQYF.

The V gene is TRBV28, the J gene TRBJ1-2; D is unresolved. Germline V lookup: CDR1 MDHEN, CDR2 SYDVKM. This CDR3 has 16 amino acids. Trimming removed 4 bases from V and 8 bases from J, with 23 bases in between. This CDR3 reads CASSSSPADVGNGYTF. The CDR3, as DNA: TGTGCCAGCAGTTCCTCCCCGGCGGACGTTGGAAACGGCTACACCTTC.

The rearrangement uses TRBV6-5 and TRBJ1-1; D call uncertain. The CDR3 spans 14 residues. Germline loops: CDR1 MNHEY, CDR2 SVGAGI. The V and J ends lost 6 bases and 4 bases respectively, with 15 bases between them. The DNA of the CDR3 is TGTGCCAGCAGGGGAAGGACCCCCTCCACTGAAGCTTTCTTT. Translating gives CASRGRTPSTEAFF.

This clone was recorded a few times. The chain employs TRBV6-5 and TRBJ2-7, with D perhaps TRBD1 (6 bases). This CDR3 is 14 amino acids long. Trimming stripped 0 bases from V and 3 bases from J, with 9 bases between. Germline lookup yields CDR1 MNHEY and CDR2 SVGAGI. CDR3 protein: CASSYSLGGYEQYF. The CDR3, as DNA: TGTGCCAGCAGTTACTCGTTAGGGGGCTACGAGCAGTACTTC.